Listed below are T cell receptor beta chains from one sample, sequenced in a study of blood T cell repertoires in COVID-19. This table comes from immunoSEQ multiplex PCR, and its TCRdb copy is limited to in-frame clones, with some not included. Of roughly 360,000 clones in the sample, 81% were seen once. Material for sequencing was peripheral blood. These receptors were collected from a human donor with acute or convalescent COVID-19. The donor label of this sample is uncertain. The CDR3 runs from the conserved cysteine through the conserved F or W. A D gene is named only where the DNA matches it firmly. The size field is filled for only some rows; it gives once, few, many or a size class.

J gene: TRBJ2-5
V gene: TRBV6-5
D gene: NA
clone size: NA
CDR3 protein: CASRQVMKETQYF
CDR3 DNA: TGTGCCAGCAGACAGGTGATGAAAGAGACCCAGTACTTC

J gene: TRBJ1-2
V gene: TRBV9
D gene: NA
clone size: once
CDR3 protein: CASREGSLYGYTF
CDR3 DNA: TGTGCCTCGAGGGAGGGGAGTCTTTATGGCTACACCTTC

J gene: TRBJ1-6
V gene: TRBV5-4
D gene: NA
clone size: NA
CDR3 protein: CATQGGATYNSPLHF
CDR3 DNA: TGTGCCACCCAAGGCGGGGCGACCTATAATTCACCCCTCCACTTT

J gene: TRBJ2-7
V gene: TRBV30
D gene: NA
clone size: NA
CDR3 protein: CAWKRAMSSYEQYF
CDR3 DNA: TGTGCCTGGAAGCGGGCGATGAGCTCCTACGAGCAGTACTTC

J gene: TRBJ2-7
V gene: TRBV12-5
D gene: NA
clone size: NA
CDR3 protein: CASGYDSSEQYF
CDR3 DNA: TGTGCTAGTGGTTATGACAGTTCCGAGCAGTACTTC

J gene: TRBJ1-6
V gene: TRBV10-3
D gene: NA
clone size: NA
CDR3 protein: CATRGASNSPLHF
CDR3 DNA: TGTGCCACCCGGGGGGCTTCTAATTCACCCCTCCACTTT

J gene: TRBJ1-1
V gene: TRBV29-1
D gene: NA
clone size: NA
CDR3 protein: CSFQEGPSTEAFF
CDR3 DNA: TGCAGCTTTCAGGAGGGGCCGAGCACTGAAGCTTTCTTT

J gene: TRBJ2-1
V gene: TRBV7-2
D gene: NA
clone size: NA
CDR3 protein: CASSLLISSYNEQFF
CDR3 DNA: TGTGCCAGCAGCTTGCTAATAAGCTCCTACAATGAGCAGTTCTTC

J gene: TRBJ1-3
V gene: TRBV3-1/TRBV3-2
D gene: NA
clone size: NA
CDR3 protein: CASSEGVGNTIYF
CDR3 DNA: TGTGCCAGCAGCGAGGGGGTAGGAAACACCATATATTTT

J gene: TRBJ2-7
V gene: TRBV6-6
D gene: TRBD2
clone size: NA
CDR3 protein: CASSYGTSGRYEQYF
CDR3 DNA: TGTGCCAGCAGCTACGGGACTAGCGGGAGGTACGAGCAGTACTTC

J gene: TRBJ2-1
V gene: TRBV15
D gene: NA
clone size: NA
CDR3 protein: CATSRDFAARVFF
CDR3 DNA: TGTGCCACCAGCAGAGATTTCGCCGCCAGGGTGTTCTTC

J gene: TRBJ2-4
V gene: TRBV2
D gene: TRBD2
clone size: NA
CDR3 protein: CASSPWTGLGNIQYF
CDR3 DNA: TGTGCCAGCAGTCCCTGGACGGGACTAGGGAACATTCAGTACTTC

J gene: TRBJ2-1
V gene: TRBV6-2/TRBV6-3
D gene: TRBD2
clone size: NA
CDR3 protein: CASSYSFISGTRLDEQFF
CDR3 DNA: TGTGCCAGCAGTTACTCTTTTATTAGCGGGACGCGCTTGGATGAGCAGTTCTTC

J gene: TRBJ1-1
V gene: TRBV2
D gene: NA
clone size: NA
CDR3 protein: CASSGAGGNTEAFF
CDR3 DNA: TGTGCCAGCAGCGGAGCGGGGGGGAACACTGAAGCTTTCTTT

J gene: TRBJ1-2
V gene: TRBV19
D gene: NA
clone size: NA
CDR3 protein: CASSHPDRPNYGYTF
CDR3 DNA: TGTGCCAGTAGCCACCCGGACAGACCTAACTATGGCTACACCTTC

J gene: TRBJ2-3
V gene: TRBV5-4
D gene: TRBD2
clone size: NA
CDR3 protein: CASSLREVSTDTQYF
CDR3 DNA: TGTGCCAGCAGCTTGCGGGAGGTGAGCACAGATACGCAGTATTTT

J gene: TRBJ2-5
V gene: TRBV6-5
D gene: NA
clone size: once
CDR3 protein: CASSYKGQMETQYF
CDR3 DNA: TGTGCCAGCAGTTACAAAGGACAGATGGAGACCCAGTACTTC

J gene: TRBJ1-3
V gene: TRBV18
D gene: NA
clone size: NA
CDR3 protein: CASSPPSRNSGNTIYF
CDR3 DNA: TGTGCCAGCTCACCACCGTCCAGGAACTCTGGAAACACCATATATTTT